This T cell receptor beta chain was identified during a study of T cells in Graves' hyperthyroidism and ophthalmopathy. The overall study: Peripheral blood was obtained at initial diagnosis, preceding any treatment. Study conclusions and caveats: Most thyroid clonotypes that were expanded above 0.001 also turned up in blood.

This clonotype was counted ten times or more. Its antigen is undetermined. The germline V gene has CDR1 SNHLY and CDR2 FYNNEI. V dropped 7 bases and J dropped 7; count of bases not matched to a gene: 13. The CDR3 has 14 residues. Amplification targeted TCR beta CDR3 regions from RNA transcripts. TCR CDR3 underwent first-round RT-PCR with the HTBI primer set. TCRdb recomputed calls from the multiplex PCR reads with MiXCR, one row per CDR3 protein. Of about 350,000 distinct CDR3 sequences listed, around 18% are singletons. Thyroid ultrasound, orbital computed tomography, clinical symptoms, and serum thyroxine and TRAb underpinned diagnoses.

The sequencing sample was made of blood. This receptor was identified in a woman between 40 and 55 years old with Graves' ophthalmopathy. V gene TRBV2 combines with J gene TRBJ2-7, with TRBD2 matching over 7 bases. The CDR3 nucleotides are TGTGCCAGCATGTACCGGGACTACCGAATTGAGCAGTACTTC. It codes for CASMYRDYRIEQYF. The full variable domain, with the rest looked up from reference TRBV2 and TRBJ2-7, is EPEVTQTPSHQVTQMGQEVILRCVPISNHLYFYWYRQILGQKVEFLVSFYNNEISEKSEIFDDQFSVERPDGSNFTLKIRSTKLEDSAMYFCASMYRDYRIEQYFGPGTRLTVT.